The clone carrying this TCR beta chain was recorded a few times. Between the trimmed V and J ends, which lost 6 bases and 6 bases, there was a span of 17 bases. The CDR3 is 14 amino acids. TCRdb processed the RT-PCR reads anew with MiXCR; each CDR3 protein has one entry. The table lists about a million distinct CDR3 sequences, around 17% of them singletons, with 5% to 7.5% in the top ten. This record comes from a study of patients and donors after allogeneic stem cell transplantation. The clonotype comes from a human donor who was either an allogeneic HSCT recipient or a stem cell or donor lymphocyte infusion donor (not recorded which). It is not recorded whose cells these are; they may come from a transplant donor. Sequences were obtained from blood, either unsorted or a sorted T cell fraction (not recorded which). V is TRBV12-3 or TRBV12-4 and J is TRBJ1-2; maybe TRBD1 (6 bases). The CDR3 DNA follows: TGTGCCAGCAGCCCCGTAGGGGGATTGGATGGCTACACCTTC. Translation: CASSPVGGLDGYTF.